These 16 T cell receptor beta chains share one sample of origin, sequenced in a study of blood T cell repertoires in COVID-19. Profiled with immunoSEQ multiplex PCR; TCRdb holds only in-frame clones, not every one. The sample has some 310,000 clones; roughly 91% are singletons. The sample taken for sequencing was PBMCs or T cells enriched from blood (not recorded which). These receptors came from a woman aged 25 to 39 who had recovered from COVID-19.

The chain uses TRBV28 and TRBJ1-5; 10 nucleotides align to TRBD1. CDR1 and CDR2 (germline): MDHEN, SYDVKM. This CDR3 comprises 17 residues. The junction had 16 bases not matched to a gene; V was cut back by 8 bases and J by 6 bases. The CDR3 protein is CASSIRYDRGLGQPQHF. Written as DNA, the CDR3 is TGTGCCAGCTCCATTAGATACGACAGGGGGCTGGGTCAGCCCCAGCATTTT.

This sequence joins TRBV6-2 or TRBV6-3 and TRBJ1-5; 7 nucleotides line up with TRBD1. Germline V gene sequence: CDR1 MNHEY, CDR2 SVGEGT. Germline trimming cut 5 bases from V and 5 bases from J; bases unmatched to any gene: 3. The CDR3 runs to 13 residues. This CDR3 is CASSRQGDQPQHF. The CDR3 bases are TGTGCCAGCAGTAGACAGGGTGATCAGCCCCAGCATTTT.

This rearrangement joins TRBV11-3 to TRBJ1-6; tentative D call: TRBD1 (5 bases). Trimming stripped 0 bases from V and 7 bases from J, with 19 bases between. This CDR3 comprises 18 residues. The germline V gene encodes CDR1 SGHNT and CDR2 YENEEA. The CDR3 sequence: CASSLDRAPAGINSPLHF. CDR3 DNA: TGTGCCAGCAGCTTAGATAGGGCCCCGGCAGGGATAAATTCACCCCTCCACTTT. Full variable domain (outside the CDR3, taken from reference TRBV11-3 and TRBJ1-6): EAGVVQSPRYKIIEKKQPVAFWCNPISGHNTLYWYLQNLGQGPELLIRYENEEAVDDSQLPKDRFSAERLKGVDSTLKIQPAELGDSAVYLCASSLDRAPAGINSPLHFGNGTRLTVT.

The V and J genes are TRBV6-4 and TRBJ2-1; 9 bases fit TRBD2. The V segment lost 5 bases and the J segment 1 base; nucleotides outside the gene matches: 3. CDR3 length: 15 residues. The germline V gene has CDR1 MRHNA and CDR2 SNTAGT. DNA for the CDR3: TGTGCCAGCAGTATAGCGGGAGAGTCCTACAATGAGCAGTTCTTC. It specifies CASSIAGESYNEQFF.

The gene calls are TRBV29-1 and TRBJ2-1; a possible D gene is TRBD1 (6 bases). This CDR3 is built from 13 residues. CDR1 and CDR2 from the germline V gene are SQVTM and ANQGSEA. The CDR3: CSGRGYSYNEQFF. The CDR3 DNA sequence: TGCAGTGGAAGGGGGTACTCCTACAATGAGCAGTTCTTC.

This chain connects TRBV18 to TRBJ1-2, with a tentative D call TRBD1 (5 bases). V lost 6 bases and J 0 bases, leaving 17 bases between the germline ends. Germline loops: CDR1 KGHSH, CDR2 LQKENI. This CDR3 has 16 amino acids. The CDR3 DNA is TGTGCCAGCTCCTCTCCGCGGGGGTACGCTAACTATGGCTACACCTTC. It specifies CASSSPRGYANYGYTF.

The V and J genes are TRBV2 and TRBJ2-7, with 7 bases that match TRBD1. The CDR3 contains 17 residues. Germline CDR1 is SNHLY and CDR2 is FYNNEI. The junction had 16 bases not matched to a gene; V was cut back by 5 bases and J by 3 bases. CDR3 DNA sequence: TGTGCCAGCAGTCCGGGACAGACTTATTGGGGGAGCTACGAGCAGTACTTC. It codes for CASSPGQTYWGSYEQYF.

V is TRBV6-4 and J is TRBJ1-1, with 8 bases identical to TRBD1. The CDR3 covers 14 residues. J was trimmed by 2 bases and V by 6 bases; bases with no gene match: 5. CDR1 and CDR2 (germline): MRHNA, SNTAGT. CDR3 coding DNA: TGTGCCAGCAGAAACGACAGGGGTAACACTGAAGCTTTCTTT. It is translated as CASRNDRGNTEAFF.

This clone was seen more than once but under ten times. The chain links TRBV5-5 to TRBJ2-1, with D perhaps TRBD2 (6 bases). Germline assignment: CDR1 SGHKS and CDR2 YYEKEE (reference sequence). This CDR3 is built from 15 residues. V lost 4 bases, J lost 1 base, and 12 bases lay in between. This CDR3 reads CASSRLVSSYNEQFF. The CDR3 DNA is TGTGCCAGCAGCCGACTAGTTTCGTCCTACAATGAGCAGTTCTTC.

This clone was counted only a few times. The rearrangement links TRBV5-8 to TRBJ1-5; D remains ambiguous. This CDR3 spans 15 amino acids. Trimming stripped 4 bases from V and 7 bases from J, with 18 bases between. Germline assignment: CDR1 SGHTS and CDR2 YDEGEE. CDR3 nucleotides: TGTGCCAGCAGCCCCTTGAGAGGATGGTGGCAGCCCCAGCATTTT. As protein: CASSPLRGWWQPQHF. The full variable domain, with the rest looked up from reference TRBV5-8 and TRBJ1-5, is EAGVTQSPTHLIKTRGQQATLRCSPISGHTSVYWYQQALGLGLQFLLWYDEGEERNRGNFPPRFSGRQFPNYSSELNVNALELEDSALYLCASSPLRGWWQPQHFGDGTRLSIL.

The chain is built from TRBV13 and TRBJ2-7; TRBD1 matches at 7 bases. V gave up 2 bases and J gave up 3 bases; unmatched junction bases: 7. Per germline, CDR1 PRHDT and CDR2 FYEKMQ (reference sequence). The CDR3 runs to 15 residues. The CDR3 coding sequence is TGTGCCAGCAGCTTATCCCCCGGACAGGTCTACGAGCAGTACTTC. The encoded protein is CASSLSPGQVYEQYF.

The chain is built from TRBV4-3 and TRBJ2-1; D not certain. Germline-derived CDR1 and CDR2 are LGHNA and YSLEER. The CDR3 loop spans 15 amino acids. V dropped 4 bases and J dropped 0 bases, with 10 bases sitting between them. Here the CDR3 DNA reads TGCGCCAGCAGCCCAACTATGACCTCCTACAATGAGCAGTTCTTC. It specifies CASSPTMTSYNEQFF.

The V gene is TRBV9, the J gene TRBJ2-1, with TRBD2 matching over 13 bases. Germline assignment: CDR1 SGDLS and CDR2 YYNGEE. The CDR3 runs to 15 residues. Losses at the gene ends were 1 base for V and 11 bases for J; bases not matched to a gene: 6. The CDR3 coding sequence is TGTGCCAGCAGCGTATCAACTAGCGGGAGGGCCCAGCAGTTCTTC. It is translated as CASSVSTSGRAQQFF.

Of note for this clone: This sample includes further DNA sequences coding for the same CDR3. The chain links TRBV18 to TRBJ1-1; the D gene is possibly TRBD1 (6 bases). The CDR3 has 13 amino acids. Trimming cost V 9 bases and J 3 bases, with 14 bases left between them. CDR1 is KGHSH and CDR2 is LQKENI in the germline V gene. The CDR3 region has the DNA TGTGCCAGTTCCACAGGGTTTGACACTGAAGCTTTCTTT. It codes for CASSTGFDTEAFF. The full variable domain, rest sourced from reference TRBV18 and TRBJ1-1, is NAGVMQNPRHLVRRRGQEARLRCSPMKGHSHVYWYRQLPEEGLKFMVYLQKENIIDESGMPKERFSAEFPKEGPSILRIQQVVRGDSAAYFCASSTGFDTEAFFGQGTRLTVV.

This clone was picked up a small number of times. V and J are TRBV18 and TRBJ2-7; 10 nucleotides match TRBD1. J was trimmed by 6 bases and V by 3 bases; bases with no gene match: 11. This CDR3 contains 16 residues. CDR1 is KGHSH and CDR2 is LQKENI in the germline V gene. The CDR3 DNA is TGTGCCAGCTCACCCCCGATGGGACAGGGGTTCGGCGAGCAGTACTTC. Protein sequence: CASSPPMGQGFGEQYF.

The chain carries TRBV7-9 and TRBJ2-1; D remains ambiguous. The CDR3 length is 15 residues. V lost 3 bases to trimming and J lost 4 bases, with 13 bases between them. In germline, CDR1 is SEHNR, CDR2 FQNEAQ (reference sequence). The CDR3 sequence is CASSLRLASYNEQFF. CDR3 nucleotides: TGTGCCAGCAGCTTGAGACTGGCGTCGTACAATGAGCAGTTCTTC.